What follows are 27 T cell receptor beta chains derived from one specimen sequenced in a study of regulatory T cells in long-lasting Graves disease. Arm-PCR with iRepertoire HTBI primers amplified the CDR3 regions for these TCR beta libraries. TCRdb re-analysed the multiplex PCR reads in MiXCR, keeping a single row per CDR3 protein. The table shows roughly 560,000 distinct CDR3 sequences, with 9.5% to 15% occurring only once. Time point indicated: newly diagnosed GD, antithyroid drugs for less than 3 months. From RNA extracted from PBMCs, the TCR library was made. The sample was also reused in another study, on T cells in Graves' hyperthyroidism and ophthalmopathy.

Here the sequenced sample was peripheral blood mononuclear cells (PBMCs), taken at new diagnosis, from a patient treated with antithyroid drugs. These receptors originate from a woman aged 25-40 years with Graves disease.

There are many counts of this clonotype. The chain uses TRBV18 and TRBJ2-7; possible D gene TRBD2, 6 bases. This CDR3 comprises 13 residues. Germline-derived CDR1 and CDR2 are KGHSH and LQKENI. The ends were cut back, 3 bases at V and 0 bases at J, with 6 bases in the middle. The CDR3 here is CASSPTSSYEQYF. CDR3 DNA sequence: TGTGCCAGCTCACCGACTAGCTCCTACGAGCAGTACTTC.

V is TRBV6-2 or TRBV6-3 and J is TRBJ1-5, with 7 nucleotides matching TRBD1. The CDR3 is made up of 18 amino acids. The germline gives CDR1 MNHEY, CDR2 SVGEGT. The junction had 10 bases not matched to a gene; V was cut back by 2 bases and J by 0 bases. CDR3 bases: TGTGCCAGCAGTTACACCACTTGGACAGGTTATAGCAATCAGCCCCAGCATTTT. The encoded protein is CASSYTTWTGYSNQPQHF.

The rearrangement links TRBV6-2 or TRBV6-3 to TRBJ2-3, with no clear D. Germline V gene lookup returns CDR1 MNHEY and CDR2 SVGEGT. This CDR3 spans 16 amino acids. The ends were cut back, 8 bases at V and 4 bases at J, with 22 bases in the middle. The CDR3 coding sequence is TGTGCCAGCCGAACCATTAGTCGACCGGGCGCAGATACGCAGTATTTT. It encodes CASRTISRPGADTQYF.

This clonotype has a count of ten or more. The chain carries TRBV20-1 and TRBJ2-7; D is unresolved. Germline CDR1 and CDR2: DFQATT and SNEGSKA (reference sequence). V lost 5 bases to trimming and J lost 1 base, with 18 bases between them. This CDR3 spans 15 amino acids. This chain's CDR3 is CSAPLEYPRSYEQYF. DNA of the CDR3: TGCAGTGCTCCCCTAGAATATCCTAGGTCCTACGAGCAGTACTTC.

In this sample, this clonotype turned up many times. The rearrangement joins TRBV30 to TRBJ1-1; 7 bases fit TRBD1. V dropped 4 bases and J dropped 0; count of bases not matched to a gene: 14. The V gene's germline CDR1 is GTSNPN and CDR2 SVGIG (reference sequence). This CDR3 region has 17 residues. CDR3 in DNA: TGTGCCTGGAAGGGATTTACCCCGGGACAGCTGAACACTGAAGCTTTCTTT. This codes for CAWKGFTPGQLNTEAFF.

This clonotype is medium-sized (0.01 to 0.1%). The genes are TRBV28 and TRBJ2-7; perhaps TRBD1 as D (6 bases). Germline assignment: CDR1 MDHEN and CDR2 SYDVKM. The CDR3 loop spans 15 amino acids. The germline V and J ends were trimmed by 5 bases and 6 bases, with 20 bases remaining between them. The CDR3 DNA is TGTGCCAGCAGTCCGGGGACATCCGGGTCCCCCGAGCAGTACTTC. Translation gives CASSPGTSGSPEQYF.

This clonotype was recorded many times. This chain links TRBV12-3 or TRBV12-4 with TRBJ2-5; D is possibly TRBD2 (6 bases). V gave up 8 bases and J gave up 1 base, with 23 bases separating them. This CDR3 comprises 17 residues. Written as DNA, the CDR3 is TGTGCCAGCGGCCTCCCGAGGGACTCGGGATTCCAAGAGACCCAGTACTTC. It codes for CASGLPRDSGFQETQYF.

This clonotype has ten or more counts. Here the CDR3 reads CASSFSPDRALPLTQYF. The CDR3 DNA is TGTGCCAGCAGCTTCAGCCCGGACAGGGCCCTACCCTTGACCCAGTACTTC. This sequence joins TRBV6-2 or TRBV6-3 and TRBJ2-5, with 8 bases fitting TRBD1. The germline V gene encodes CDR1 MNHEY and CDR2 SVGEGT. V was clipped by 6 bases and J by 7 bases; unmatched bases: 19. The CDR3 has 17 residues.

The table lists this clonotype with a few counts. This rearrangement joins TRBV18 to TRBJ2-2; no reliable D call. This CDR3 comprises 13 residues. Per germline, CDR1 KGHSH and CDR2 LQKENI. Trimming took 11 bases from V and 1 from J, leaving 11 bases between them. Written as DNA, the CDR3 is TGTGCCGCCTTCCAGCGGAACACCGGGGAGCTGTTTTTT. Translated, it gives CAAFQRNTGELFF.

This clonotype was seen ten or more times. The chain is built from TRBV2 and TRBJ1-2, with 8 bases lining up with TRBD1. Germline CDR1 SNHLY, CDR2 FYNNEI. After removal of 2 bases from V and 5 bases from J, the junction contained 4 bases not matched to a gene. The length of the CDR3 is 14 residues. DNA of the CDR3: TGTGCCAGCAGTGAACAGGGACAGGAGTATGGCTACACCTTC. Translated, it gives CASSEQGQEYGYTF.

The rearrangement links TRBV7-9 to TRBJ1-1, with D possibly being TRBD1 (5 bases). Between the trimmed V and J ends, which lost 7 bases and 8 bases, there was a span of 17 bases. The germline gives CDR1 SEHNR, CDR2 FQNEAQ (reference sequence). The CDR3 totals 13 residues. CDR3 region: CASKGHPLREAFF. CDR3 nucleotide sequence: TGTGCCAGCAAAGGACATCCTCTTCGGGAAGCTTTCTTT.

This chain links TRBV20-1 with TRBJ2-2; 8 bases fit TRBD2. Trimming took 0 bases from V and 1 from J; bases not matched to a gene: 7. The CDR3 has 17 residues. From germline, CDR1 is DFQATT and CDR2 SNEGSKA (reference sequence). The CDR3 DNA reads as TGCAGTGCTAGAGATTTGACTAGCGCTAAGAACACCGGGGAGCTGTTTTTT. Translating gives CSARDLTSAKNTGELFF.

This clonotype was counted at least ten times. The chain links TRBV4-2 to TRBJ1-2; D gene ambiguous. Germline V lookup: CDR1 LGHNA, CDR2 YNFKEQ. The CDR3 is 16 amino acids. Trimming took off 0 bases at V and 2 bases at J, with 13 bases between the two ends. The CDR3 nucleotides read TGTGCCAGCAGCCAAGACGCGGTGGGCGGAAACTATGGCTACACCTTC. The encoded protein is CASSQDAVGGNYGYTF.

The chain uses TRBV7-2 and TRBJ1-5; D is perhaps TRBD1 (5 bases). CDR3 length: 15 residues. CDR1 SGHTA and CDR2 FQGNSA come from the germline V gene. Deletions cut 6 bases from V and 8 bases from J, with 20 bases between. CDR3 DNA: TGTGCCAGCAGTTCCTCAGGGACGGCAAGGAAGCCCCAGCATTTT. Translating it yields CASSSSGTARKPQHF.

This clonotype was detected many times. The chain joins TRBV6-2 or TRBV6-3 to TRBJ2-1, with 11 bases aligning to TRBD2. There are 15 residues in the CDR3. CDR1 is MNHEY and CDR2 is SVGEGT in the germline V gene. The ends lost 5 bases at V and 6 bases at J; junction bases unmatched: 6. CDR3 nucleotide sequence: TGTGCCAGCAGTGCGGAGACTAGCGGGACCAATGAGCAGTTCTTC. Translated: CASSAETSGTNEQFF.

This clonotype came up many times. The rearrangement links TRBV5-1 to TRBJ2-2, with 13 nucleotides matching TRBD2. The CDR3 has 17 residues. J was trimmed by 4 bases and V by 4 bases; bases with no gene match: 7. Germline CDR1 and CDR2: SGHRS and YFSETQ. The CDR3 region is CASSGGLAGVSTGELFF. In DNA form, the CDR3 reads TGCGCCAGCAGCGGCGGACTAGCGGGAGTATCCACCGGGGAGCTGTTTTTT.

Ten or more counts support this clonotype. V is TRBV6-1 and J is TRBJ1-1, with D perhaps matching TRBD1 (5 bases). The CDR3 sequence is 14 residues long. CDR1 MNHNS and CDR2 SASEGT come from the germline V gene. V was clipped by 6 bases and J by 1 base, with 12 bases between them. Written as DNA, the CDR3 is TGTGCCAGCAGGCAGGGTTTCAGGAACACTGAAGCTTTCTTT. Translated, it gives CASRQGFRNTEAFF.

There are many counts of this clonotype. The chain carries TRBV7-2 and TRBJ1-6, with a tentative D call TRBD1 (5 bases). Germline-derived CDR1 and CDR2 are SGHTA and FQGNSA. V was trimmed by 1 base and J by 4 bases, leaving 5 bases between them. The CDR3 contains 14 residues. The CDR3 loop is CASSLEGYNSPLHF. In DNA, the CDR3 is TGTGCCAGCAGCTTAGAGGGGTATAATTCACCCCTCCACTTT.

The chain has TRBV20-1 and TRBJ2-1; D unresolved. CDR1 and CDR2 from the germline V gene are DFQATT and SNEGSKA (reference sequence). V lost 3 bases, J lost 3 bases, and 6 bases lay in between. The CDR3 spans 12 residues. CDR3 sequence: CSASKSYNEQFF. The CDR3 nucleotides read TGCAGTGCTAGTAAAAGCTACAATGAGCAGTTCTTC.

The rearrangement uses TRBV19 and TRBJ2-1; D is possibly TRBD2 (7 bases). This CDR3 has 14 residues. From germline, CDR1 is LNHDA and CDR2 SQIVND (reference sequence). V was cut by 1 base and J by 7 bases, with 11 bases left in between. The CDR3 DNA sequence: TGTGCCAGTAGTATAGCGGGGGGCAGAAATGAGCAGTTCTTC. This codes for CASSIAGGRNEQFF.

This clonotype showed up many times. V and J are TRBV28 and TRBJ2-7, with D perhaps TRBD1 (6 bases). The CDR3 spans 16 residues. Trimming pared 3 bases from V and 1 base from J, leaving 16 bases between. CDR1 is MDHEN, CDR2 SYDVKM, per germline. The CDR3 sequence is CASSLINRAGSYEQYF. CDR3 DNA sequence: TGTGCCAGCAGTTTGATTAACAGGGCTGGGTCCTACGAGCAGTACTTC.

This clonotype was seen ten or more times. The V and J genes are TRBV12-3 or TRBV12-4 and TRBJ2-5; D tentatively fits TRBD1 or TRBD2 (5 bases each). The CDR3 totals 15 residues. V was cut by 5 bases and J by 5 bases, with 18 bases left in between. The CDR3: CASSPLWTGPETQYF. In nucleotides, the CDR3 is TGTGCCAGCAGTCCCCTTTGGACGGGGCCGGAGACCCAGTACTTC.

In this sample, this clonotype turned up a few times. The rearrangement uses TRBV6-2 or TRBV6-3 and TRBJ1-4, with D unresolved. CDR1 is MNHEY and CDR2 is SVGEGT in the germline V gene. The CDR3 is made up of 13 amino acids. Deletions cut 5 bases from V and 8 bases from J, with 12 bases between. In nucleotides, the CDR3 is TGTGCCAGCAGTACCATAAGAGGGGAAAAACTGTTTTTT. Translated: CASSTIRGEKLFF.

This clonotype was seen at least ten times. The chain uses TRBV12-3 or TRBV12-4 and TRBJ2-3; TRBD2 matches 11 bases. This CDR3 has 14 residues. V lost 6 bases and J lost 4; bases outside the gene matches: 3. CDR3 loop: CASSLAGGADTQYF. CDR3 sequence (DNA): TGTGCCAGCAGCCTAGCGGGAGGTGCAGATACGCAGTATTTT.

The CDR3 here is CASSFTPGGLNEQFF. The CDR3 nucleotides read TGTGCCAGCAGTTTCACCCCCGGGGGCCTCAATGAGCAGTTCTTC. The chain uses TRBV6-2 or TRBV6-3 and TRBJ2-1; TRBD1 or TRBD2 may be the D gene (6 bases each). The V end lost 4 bases, the J end lost 6 bases, and 16 bases lay between the germline ends. The CDR3 has 15 amino acids. The germline gives CDR1 MNHEY, CDR2 SVGEGT.

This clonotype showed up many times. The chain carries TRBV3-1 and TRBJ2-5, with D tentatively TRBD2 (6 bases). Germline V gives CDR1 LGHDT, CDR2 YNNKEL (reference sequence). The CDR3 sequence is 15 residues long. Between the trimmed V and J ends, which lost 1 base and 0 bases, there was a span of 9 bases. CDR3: CASSQVRGYQETQYF. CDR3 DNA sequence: TGTGCCAGCAGCCAAGTACGGGGGTACCAAGAGACCCAGTACTTC.

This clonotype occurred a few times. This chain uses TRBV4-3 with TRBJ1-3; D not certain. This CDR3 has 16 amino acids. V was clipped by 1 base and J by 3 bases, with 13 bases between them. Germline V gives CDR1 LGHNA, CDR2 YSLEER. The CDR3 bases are TGCGCCAGCAGCCAAGGAGGTGTGAGTGGTGGAAACACCATATATTTT. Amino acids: CASSQGGVSGGNTIYF.